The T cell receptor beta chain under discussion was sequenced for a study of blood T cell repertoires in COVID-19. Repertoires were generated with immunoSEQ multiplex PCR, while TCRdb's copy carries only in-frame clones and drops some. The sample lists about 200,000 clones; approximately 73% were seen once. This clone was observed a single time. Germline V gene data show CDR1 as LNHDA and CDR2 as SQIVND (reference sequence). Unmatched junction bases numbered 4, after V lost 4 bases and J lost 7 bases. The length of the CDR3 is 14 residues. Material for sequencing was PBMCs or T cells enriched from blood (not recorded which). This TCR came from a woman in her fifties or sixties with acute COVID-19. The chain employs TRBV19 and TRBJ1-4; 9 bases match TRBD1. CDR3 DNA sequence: TGTGCCAGTAGTAGTGGACAGGGGTCTGAAAAACTGTTTTTT. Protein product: CASSSGQGSEKLFF.